A single sample gave rise to the 30 T cell receptor beta chains below, sequenced in a study of cytomegalovirus exposure and HLA in healthy donors. Primers: 60 Vbeta forward and 13 Jbeta reverse. The method was immunoSEQ multiplex PCR; TCRdb's version includes in-frame clones alone and lacks a portion of them. The table records about 140,000 clones, about 80% of them present only once. Material for sequencing was PBMCs. These receptors were obtained from a man aged 35 to 55 in good health and CMV-seropositive.

This clone was picked up a small number of times. The chain recombines TRBV5-1 with TRBJ2-7; tentatively, D is TRBD2 (6 bases). V dropped 4 bases and J dropped 1 base, with 9 bases sitting between them. CDR3 length: 13 residues. Germline V lookup: CDR1 SGHRS, CDR2 YFSETQ. The chain's CDR3 is CASSVAGSYEQYF. In DNA, the CDR3 is TGCGCCAGCAGCGTTGCGGGGTCCTACGAGCAGTACTTC.

This chain joins TRBV6-6 and TRBJ2-7, with D tentatively TRBD2 (5 bases). This CDR3 contains 11 residues. Germline loops: CDR1 MNHNY, CDR2 SVGAGI (reference sequence). V shed 6 bases and J shed 3 bases, with 6 bases lying between them. CDR3 residues: CASSDYYEQYF. DNA for the CDR3: TGTGCCAGCAGCGACTACTACGAGCAGTACTTC.

V is TRBV5-1 and J is TRBJ2-5; TRBD2 is a possible D gene (6 bases). V was clipped by 0 bases and J by 3 bases, with 6 bases between them. Germline V gene sequence: CDR1 SGHRS, CDR2 YFSETQ. The CDR3 is 13 amino acids. As DNA, the CDR3 is TGCGCCAGCAGCTTGGGACTAGAAGAGACCCAGTACTTC. The encoded protein is CASSLGLEETQYF. Full variable domain (missing parts from reference TRBV5-1 and TRBJ2-5): KAGVTQTPRYLIKTRGQQVTLSCSPISGHRSVSWYQQTPGQGLQFLFEYFSETQRNKGNFPGRFSGRQFSNSRSEMNVSTLELGDSALYLCASSLGLEETQYFGPGTRLLVL.

For the CDR3, the DNA is TGCGCCAGCAGCCAAGAGACTAGCGGGGATTACGAGCAGTACTTC. Amino acids: CASSQETSGDYEQYF. The chain uses TRBV4-1 and TRBJ2-5; TRBD2 matches at 11 bases. The last part of the DNA fits TRBJ2-7 better; the J call may be wrong. Germline V gene lookup returns CDR1 MGHRA and CDR2 YSYEKL. This CDR3 has 15 residues.

This chain's CDR3 is CASSLTAPSGANVLTF. The DNA for the CDR3 is TGTGCCAGCAGCTTAACGGCCCCCTCTGGGGCCAACGTCCTGACTTTC. This chain uses TRBV7-3 with TRBJ2-6, with D uncertain. V lost 0 bases and J 0 bases, leaving 6 bases between the germline ends. CDR1 is SGHTA and CDR2 is FQGTGA in the germline V gene. This CDR3 is built from 16 residues. Variable domain in full (rest from reference TRBV7-3 and TRBJ2-6): GAGVSQTPSNKVTEKGKYVELRCDPISGHTALYWYRQSLGQGPEFLIYFQGTGAADDSGLPNDRFFAVRPEGSVSTLKIQRTERGDSAVYLCASSLTAPSGANVLTFGAGSRLTVL.

The CDR3 reads CASSAGTGIGYTF. CDR3 DNA sequence: TGTGCCAGCAGCGCCGGGACAGGGATTGGCTACACCTTC. The gene calls are TRBV9 and TRBJ1-2; 9 bases are a match to TRBD1. The V gene's germline CDR1 is SGDLS and CDR2 YYNGEE. The J segment lost 7 bases and the V segment lost 3 bases, leaving 4 bases of the junction unmatched. The CDR3 spans 13 residues.

This chain links TRBV6-1 with TRBJ1-1, with a tentative D call TRBD1 (5 bases). Trimming took 6 bases from V and 4 from J, leaving 15 bases between them. The CDR3 is 14 residues long. Germline CDR1 and CDR2: MNHNS and SASEGT. DNA of the CDR3: TGTGCCAGCAGCTTAAACTCTGGGGCCACTGAAGCTTTCTTT. The encoded protein is CASSLNSGATEAFF.

The chain is built from TRBV2 and TRBJ1-6, with D uncertain. Germline-derived CDR1 and CDR2 are SNHLY and FYNNEI. Trimming cost V 8 bases and J 5 bases, with 10 bases left between them. This CDR3 is 13 amino acids long. CDR3 DNA: TGTGCCAGCTACCGGGAGCATAATTCACCCCTCCACTTT. It is translated as CASYREHNSPLHF.

With respect to this clone: A junction boundary mismatches the germline segment, possibly from a read error. This sequence joins TRBV5-4 and TRBJ2-2; D gene unclear. The CDR3 spans 12 residues. The germline V gene encodes CDR1 SGHNT and CDR2 YYREEE (reference sequence). The CDR3 DNA follows: TGTGCCAGCGGCTTGGTCGTCGGGGAGCTGTTTTTT. Amino acids: CASGLVVGELFF.

V and J are TRBV5-1 and TRBJ2-7; 9 bases map to TRBD2. The CDR3 extends over 15 amino acids. V shed 7 bases and J 3 bases; nucleotides not matched to a gene: 11. CDR1 and CDR2 from the germline V gene are SGHRS and YFSETQ. This CDR3 reads CASAGAGGSVYEQYF. CDR3 nucleotides: TGCGCCAGCGCCGGAGCGGGAGGCTCCGTCTACGAGCAGTACTTC. Drawing the rest from reference TRBV5-1 and TRBJ2-7, the complete variable domain is KAGVTQTPRYLIKTRGQQVTLSCSPISGHRSVSWYQQTPGQGLQFLFEYFSETQRNKGNFPGRFSGRQFSNSRSEMNVSTLELGDSALYLCASAGAGGSVYEQYFGPGTRLTVT.

The rearrangement links TRBV6-1 to TRBJ2-4; 8 nucleotides agree with TRBD2. This CDR3 is 15 amino acids long. The V gene's germline CDR1 is MNHNS and CDR2 SASEGT. Trimming took 5 bases from V and 3 from J; bases not matched to a gene: 6. DNA of the CDR3: TGTGCCAGCAGTCCGCGGGGGGTGAACAAAAACATTCAGTACTTC. It yields the protein CASSPRGVNKNIQYF.

The V call is TRBV6-1, the J call TRBJ2-7; D might be TRBD2 (5 bases). Trimming pared 6 bases from V and 2 bases from J, leaving 17 bases between. The CDR3 is 15 residues long. Looked up from germline, CDR1 is MNHNS and CDR2 is SASEGT. CDR3: CASSRSRGSPYEQYF. The CDR3 nucleotides are TGTGCCAGCAGCCGAAGTAGAGGGTCCCCCTACGAGCAGTACTTC.

The rearrangement uses TRBV7-7 and TRBJ2-7; D is perhaps TRBD2 (6 bases). This CDR3 region has 13 residues. With 2 bases removed from V and 3 bases from J, the gap between germline ends came to 8 bases. Germline CDR1 and CDR2: SSHAT and FNYEAQ (reference sequence). CDR3 sequence (DNA): TGTGCCAGCAGCTTACGGAGGGGCTACGAGCAGTACTTC. Translated, it gives CASSLRRGYEQYF.

This chain uses TRBV27 with TRBJ2-5; D not resolved. The J call is in doubt because the DNA end fits TRBJ2-7 better. CDR3 size: 18 residues. The germline gives CDR1 MNHEY, CDR2 SMNVEV (reference sequence). The CDR3 loop is CASSLSLPLAAYSYEQYF. Written as DNA, the CDR3 is TGTGCCAGCAGTTTATCCCTCCCCTTGGCGGCCTACTCCTACGAGCAGTACTTC.

With regard to this clone: The sample carries other DNA sequences with the same CDR3. DNA for the CDR3: TGTGCCAGCAGCTTCGGGGGACAGGGCGACTACGAGCAGTACTTC. It specifies CASSFGGQGDYEQYF. This chain links TRBV9 with TRBJ2-7; 9 nucleotides match TRBD1. CDR1 SGDLS and CDR2 YYNGEE come from the germline V gene. The CDR3 has 15 amino acids. Losses at the gene ends were 4 bases for V and 3 bases for J; bases not matched to a gene: 8.

The chain recombines TRBV5-1 with TRBJ2-1, with a possible D match to TRBD1 (6 bases). Trimming took off 0 bases at V and 0 bases at J, with 10 bases between the two ends. The length of the CDR3 is 16 residues. Germline values: CDR1 SGHRS, CDR2 YFSETQ. The CDR3 coding sequence is TGCGCCAGCAGCTTGGCCGGGGACAACTCCTACAATGAGCAGTTCTTC. Protein: CASSLAGDNSYNEQFF.

V gene TRBV7-6 combines with J gene TRBJ2-2; 8 bases align to TRBD1. Looked up from germline, CDR1 is SGHVS and CDR2 is FNYEAQ. The junction had 6 bases not matched to a gene; V was cut back by 3 bases and J by 3 bases. The CDR3 has 16 amino acids. The CDR3 bases are TGTGCCAGCAGCTTTGGACAGGGTCGATACACCGGGGAGCTGTTTTTT. Its protein is CASSFGQGRYTGELFF.

The rearrangement joins TRBV5-4 to TRBJ2-3; 10 positions match TRBD1. The CDR3 contains 15 residues. Germline loops: CDR1 SGHNT, CDR2 YYREEE (reference sequence). Trimming at V came to 4 bases and at J to 2 bases, leaving 4 bases not matched to a gene. This CDR3 is CASSNDRGHTDTQYF. The CDR3 DNA reads TGTGCCAGCAGCAACGACAGGGGGCACACAGATACGCAGTATTTT.

V gene TRBV7-9 combines with J gene TRBJ1-4; TRBD1 matches 7 bases. The CDR3 is 15 amino acids. V shed 4 bases and J 4 bases; nucleotides not matched to a gene: 6. CDR1 SEHNR and CDR2 FQNEAQ come from the germline V gene (reference sequence). The CDR3 here is CASSSRQGNNEKLFF. In DNA form, the CDR3 reads TGTGCCAGCAGCTCCAGACAGGGAAATAATGAAAAACTGTTTTTT.

In its sample, this clone was seen a few times. J is TRBJ2-7 and V is TRBV30; 7 nucleotides match TRBD1. Germline V lookup: CDR1 GTSNPN, CDR2 SVGIG (reference sequence). The ends lost 2 bases at V and 3 bases at J; junction bases unmatched: 4. CDR3 length: 13 residues. This CDR3 reads CAWSFQGDYEQYF. In DNA form, the CDR3 reads TGTGCCTGGAGTTTTCAGGGGGACTACGAGCAGTACTTC.

The sample holds one count of this clone. The chain couples TRBV7-6 to TRBJ2-6; TRBD2 is a possible D gene (6 bases). The CDR3 spans 17 residues. Germline CDR1 SGHVS, CDR2 FNYEAQ. The ends were cut back, 5 bases at V and 0 bases at J, with 14 bases in the middle. CDR3 loop: CASSKGSGVSGANVLTF. The CDR3 DNA follows: TGTGCCAGCAGCAAGGGGTCGGGGGTCTCTGGGGCCAACGTCCTGACTTTC.

This sequence joins TRBV2 and TRBJ1-5; D gene ambiguous. From germline, CDR1 is SNHLY and CDR2 FYNNEI. V was trimmed by 3 bases and J by 6 bases, leaving 9 bases between them. The length of the CDR3 is 13 residues. The CDR3 loop reads CASSESESQPQHF. CDR3 sequence (DNA): TGTGCCAGCAGTGAGAGTGAGAGTCAGCCCCAGCATTTT.

The chain joins TRBV5-1 to TRBJ1-3, with TRBD1 as a possible D gene (5 bases). The germline V gene encodes CDR1 SGHRS and CDR2 YFSETQ. The CDR3 sequence is 16 residues long. Trimming stripped 3 bases from V and 1 base from J, with 14 bases between. CDR3 DNA sequence: TGCGCCAGCAGCTACACGGGGGGAGGATCTGGAAACACCATATATTTT. This encodes CASSYTGGGSGNTIYF.

J is TRBJ1-5 and V is TRBV27; perhaps TRBD1 as D (6 bases). The CDR3 contains 16 residues. V was clipped by 5 bases and J by 5 bases, with 19 bases between them. The V gene's germline CDR1 is MNHEY and CDR2 SMNVEV (reference sequence). Written as DNA, the CDR3 is TGTGCCAGCAGTCCCCGAGGACAGAGCGCATATCAGCCCCAGCATTTT. Protein: CASSPRGQSAYQPQHF.

The sample holds one count of this clone. V and J are TRBV18 and TRBJ2-2; 8 bases fit TRBD1. This CDR3 comprises 13 residues. The germline gives CDR1 KGHSH, CDR2 LQKENI. V shed 5 bases and J 14 bases; nucleotides not matched to a gene: 10. This CDR3 reads CASSVNGQGGLFF. CDR3 bases: TGTGCCAGCTCAGTCAATGGACAGGGTGGACTGTTTTTT.

The CDR3 DNA reads TGTGCCAGTAGTATAGGAGTAGCGGGAGGCTACAATGAGCAGTTCTTC. Translating gives CASSIGVAGGYNEQFF. The gene calls are TRBV19 and TRBJ2-1, with 10 bases that match TRBD2. The CDR3 has 16 residues. Germline lookup yields CDR1 LNHDA and CDR2 SQIVND (reference sequence). V lost 1 base and J lost 3; bases outside the gene matches: 3.

This clone was seen only once. This rearrangement joins TRBV5-1 to TRBJ1-3; the match to TRBD1 covers 7 bases. The CDR3 extends over 13 amino acids. Germline values: CDR1 SGHRS, CDR2 YFSETQ. Trimming took 0 bases from V and 14 from J; bases not matched to a gene: 8. The CDR3 is CASSLAQGDPLYF. The CDR3 DNA follows: TGCGCCAGCAGCTTGGCCCAGGGGGACCCGTTATATTTT.

This clone was found once. The chain recombines TRBV7-2 with TRBJ2-3; 8 bases are shared with TRBD1. J was trimmed by 6 bases and V by 0 bases; bases with no gene match: 2. The CDR3 is made up of 14 amino acids. The germline V gene has CDR1 SGHTA and CDR2 FQGNSA. The CDR3, as DNA: TGTGCCAGCAGCTTAGCGACAGGGGTCGATACGCAGTATTTT. It yields the protein CASSLATGVDTQYF.

This rearrangement joins TRBV9 to TRBJ2-1, with D possibly being TRBD1 (6 bases). This CDR3 contains 15 residues. Per germline, CDR1 SGDLS and CDR2 YYNGEE. The germline V and J ends were trimmed by 0 bases and 5 bases, with 12 bases remaining between them. This CDR3 is CASSVGTGYDNEQFF. CDR3 coding DNA: TGTGCCAGCAGCGTAGGAACAGGGTACGACAATGAGCAGTTCTTC.

CDR3 residues: CASSGRFQIAGGGTDTQYF. The DNA for the CDR3 is TGTGCCAGCAGTGGAAGGTTCCAGATCGCGGGAGGGGGCACAGATACGCAGTATTTT. The V call is TRBV6-1, the J call TRBJ2-3; 9 bases agree with TRBD2. The CDR3 sequence is 19 residues long. The J segment lost 1 base and the V segment lost 4 bases, leaving 15 bases of the junction unmatched. Germline CDR1 reads MNHNS; CDR2 reads SASEGT.